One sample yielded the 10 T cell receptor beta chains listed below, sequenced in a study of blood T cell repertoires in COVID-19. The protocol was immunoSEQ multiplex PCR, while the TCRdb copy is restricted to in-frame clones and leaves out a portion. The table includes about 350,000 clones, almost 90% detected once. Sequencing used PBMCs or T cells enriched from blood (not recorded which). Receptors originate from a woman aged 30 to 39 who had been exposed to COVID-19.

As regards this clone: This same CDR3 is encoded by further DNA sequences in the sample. CDR3 in DNA: TGCAGTGCTAGTCCGGAGACCCAGTACTTC. It is translated as CSASPETQYF. V and J are TRBV20-1 and TRBJ2-5, with unresolved D. Between the trimmed V and J ends, which lost 3 bases and 5 bases, there was a span of 4 bases. This CDR3 spans 10 amino acids. Germline V gene data show CDR1 as DFQATT and CDR2 as SNEGSKA (reference sequence).

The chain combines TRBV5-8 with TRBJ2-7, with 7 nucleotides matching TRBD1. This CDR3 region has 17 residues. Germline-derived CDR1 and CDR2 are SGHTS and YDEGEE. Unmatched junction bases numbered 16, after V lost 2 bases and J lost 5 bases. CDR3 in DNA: TGTGCCAGCAGCTTAGCCATAGGGACAGACTATAGACACGAGCAGTACTTC. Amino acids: CASSLAIGTDYRHEQYF.

CDR3 nucleotide sequence: TGTGCCAGCAGCTTAGCGCCAGGGACAGCGCGCGAGCAGTACTTC. This sequence encodes CASSLAPGTAREQYF. This chain connects TRBV7-8 to TRBJ2-7; TRBD1 agrees at 7 bases. CDR3 length equals 15 residues. Germline trimming cut 0 bases from V and 6 bases from J; bases unmatched to any gene: 8. The germline gives CDR1 SGHVS, CDR2 FQNEAQ. Complete variable domain (other parts from reference TRBV7-8 and TRBJ2-7): GAGVSQSPRYKVAKRGQDVALRCDPISGHVSLFWYQQALGQGPEFLTYFQNEAQLDKSGLPSDRFFAERPEGSVSTLKIQRTQQEDSAVYLCASSLAPGTAREQYFGPGTRLTVT.

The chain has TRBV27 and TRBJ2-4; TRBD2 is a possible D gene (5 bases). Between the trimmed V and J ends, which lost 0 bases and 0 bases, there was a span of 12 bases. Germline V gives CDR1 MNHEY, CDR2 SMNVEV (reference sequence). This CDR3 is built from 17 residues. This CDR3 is CASSLSGGQLAKNIQYF. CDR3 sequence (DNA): TGTGCCAGCAGTTTATCCGGCGGGCAGCTAGCCAAAAACATTCAGTACTTC.

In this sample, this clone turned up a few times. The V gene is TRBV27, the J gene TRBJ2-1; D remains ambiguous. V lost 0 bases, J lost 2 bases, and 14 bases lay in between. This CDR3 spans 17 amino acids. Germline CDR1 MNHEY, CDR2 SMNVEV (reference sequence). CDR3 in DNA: TGTGCCAGCAGTTTATCCGCCTTCCAGGTAACCTACAATGAGCAGTTCTTC. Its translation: CASSLSAFQVTYNEQFF.

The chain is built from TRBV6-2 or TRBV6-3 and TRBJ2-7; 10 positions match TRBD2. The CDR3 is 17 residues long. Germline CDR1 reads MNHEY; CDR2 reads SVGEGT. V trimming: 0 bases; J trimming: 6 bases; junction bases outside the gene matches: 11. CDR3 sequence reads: CASSYSTSGRGKLEQYF. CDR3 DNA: TGTGCCAGCAGTTACTCGACCAGCGGGAGGGGAAAACTCGAGCAGTACTTC.

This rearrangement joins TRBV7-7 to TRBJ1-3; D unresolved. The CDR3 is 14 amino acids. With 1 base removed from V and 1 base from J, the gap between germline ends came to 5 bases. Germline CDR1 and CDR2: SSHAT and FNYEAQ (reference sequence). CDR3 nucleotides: TGTGCCAGCAGCTTAGGAGGTTCTGGAAACACCATATATTTT. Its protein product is CASSLGGSGNTIYF.

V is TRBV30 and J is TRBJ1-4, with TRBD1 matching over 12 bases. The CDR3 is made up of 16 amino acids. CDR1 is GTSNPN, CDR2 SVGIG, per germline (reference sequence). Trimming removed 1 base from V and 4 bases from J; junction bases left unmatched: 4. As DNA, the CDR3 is TGTGCCTGGAGTGGGGACAGGGGGCGCGGTAATGAAAAACTGTTTTTT. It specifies CAWSGDRGRGNEKLFF.

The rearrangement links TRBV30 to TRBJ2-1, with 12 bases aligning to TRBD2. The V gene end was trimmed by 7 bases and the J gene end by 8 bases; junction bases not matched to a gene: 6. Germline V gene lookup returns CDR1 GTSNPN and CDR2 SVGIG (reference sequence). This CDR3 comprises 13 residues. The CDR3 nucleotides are TGTGCCTTGACTAGCGGGAGTTCATATGAGCAGTTCTTC. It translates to CALTSGSSYEQFF.

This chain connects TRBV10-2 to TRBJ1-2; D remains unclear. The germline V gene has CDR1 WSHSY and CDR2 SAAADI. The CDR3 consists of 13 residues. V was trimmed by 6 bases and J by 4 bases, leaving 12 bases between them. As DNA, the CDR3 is TGCGCCAGCAGCGCGACACAGACCTATGGCTACACCTTC. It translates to CASSATQTYGYTF.